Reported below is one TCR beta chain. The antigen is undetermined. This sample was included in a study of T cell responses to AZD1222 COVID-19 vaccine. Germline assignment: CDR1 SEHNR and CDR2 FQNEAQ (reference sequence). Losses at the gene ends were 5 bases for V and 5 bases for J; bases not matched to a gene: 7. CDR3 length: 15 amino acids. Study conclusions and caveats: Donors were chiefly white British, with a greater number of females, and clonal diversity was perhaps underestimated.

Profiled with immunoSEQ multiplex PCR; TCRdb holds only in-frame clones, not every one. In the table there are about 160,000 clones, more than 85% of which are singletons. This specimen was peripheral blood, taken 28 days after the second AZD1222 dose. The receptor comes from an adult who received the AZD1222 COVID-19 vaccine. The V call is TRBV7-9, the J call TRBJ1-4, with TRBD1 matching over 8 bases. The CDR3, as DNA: TGTGCCAGCAGCCCACAGGGGGGAGAGAATGAAAAACTGTTTTTT. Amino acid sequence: CASSPQGGENEKLFF. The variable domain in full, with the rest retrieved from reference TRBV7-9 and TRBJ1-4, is DTGVSQNPRHKITKRGQNVTFRCDPISEHNRLYWYRQTLGQGPEFLTYFQNEAQLEKSRLLSDRFSAERPKGSFSTLEIQRTEQGDSAMYLCASSPQGGENEKLFFGSGTQLSVL.